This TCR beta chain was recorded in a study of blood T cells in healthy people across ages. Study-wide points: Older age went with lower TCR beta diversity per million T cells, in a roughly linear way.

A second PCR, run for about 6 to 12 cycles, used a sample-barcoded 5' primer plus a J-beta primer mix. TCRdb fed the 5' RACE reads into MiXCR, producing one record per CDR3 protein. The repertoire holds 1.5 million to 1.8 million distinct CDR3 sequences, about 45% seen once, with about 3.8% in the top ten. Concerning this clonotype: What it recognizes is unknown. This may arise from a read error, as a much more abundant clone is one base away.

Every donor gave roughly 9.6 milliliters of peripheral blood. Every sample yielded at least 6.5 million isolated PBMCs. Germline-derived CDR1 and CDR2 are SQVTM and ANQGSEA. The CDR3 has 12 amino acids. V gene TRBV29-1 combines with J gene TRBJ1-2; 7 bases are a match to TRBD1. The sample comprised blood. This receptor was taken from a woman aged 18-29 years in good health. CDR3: CGVTTGSYGYTF. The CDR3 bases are TGCGGCGTTACGACAGGGAGCTATGGCTACACCTTC.